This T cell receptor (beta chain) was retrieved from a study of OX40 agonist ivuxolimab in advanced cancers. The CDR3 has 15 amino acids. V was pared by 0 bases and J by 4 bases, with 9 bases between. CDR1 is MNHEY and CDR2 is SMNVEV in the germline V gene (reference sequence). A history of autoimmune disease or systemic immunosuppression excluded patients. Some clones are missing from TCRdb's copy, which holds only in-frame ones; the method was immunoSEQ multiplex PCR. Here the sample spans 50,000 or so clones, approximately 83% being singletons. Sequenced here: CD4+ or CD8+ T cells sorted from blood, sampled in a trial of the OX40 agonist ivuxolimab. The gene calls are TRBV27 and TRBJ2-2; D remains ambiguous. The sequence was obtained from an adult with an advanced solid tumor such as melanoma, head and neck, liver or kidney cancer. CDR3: CASSLSEWATGELFF. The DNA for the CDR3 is TGTGCCAGCAGTTTATCTGAGTGGGCCACCGGGGAGCTGTTTTTT.